These 16 T cell receptor beta chains originate from one sample sequenced in a study of technical replicates of blood from a few donors. TCRdb keeps only in-frame clones here, not all; method: immunoSEQ multiplex PCR. The sample has approximately 70,000 clones, roughly 98% seen once. The specimen sequenced was T cells isolated from PBMCs. The receptors shown here come from a human donor in good health.

V and J are TRBV10-3 and TRBJ2-3, with TRBD2 matching 13 bases. Trimming removed 6 bases from V and 2 bases from J; junction bases left unmatched: 11. Per germline, CDR1 ENHRY and CDR2 SYGVKD. The CDR3 totals 18 residues. CDR3 sequence: CAIRGLAGTLRDTDTQYF. The CDR3 DNA reads TGTGCCATCAGGGGACTAGCGGGGACACTACGGGACACAGATACGCAGTATTTT.

CDR3 amino acids: CASSSPRDNQETQYF. CDR3 coding DNA: TGTGCCAGCAGTTCCCCCCGGGACAACCAAGAGACCCAGTACTTC. This chain connects TRBV27 to TRBJ2-5; D perhaps matches TRBD1 (6 bases). Trimming stripped 4 bases from V and 0 bases from J, with 12 bases between. CDR3 length: 15 residues. Germline V gene data show CDR1 as MNHEY and CDR2 as SMNVEV (reference sequence).

This chain's CDR3 is CASRRLAESYEQYF. As DNA, the CDR3 is TGTGCCAGCAGACGACTAGCGGAATCCTACGAGCAGTACTTC. The chain recombines TRBV6-5 with TRBJ2-7, with 9 bases aligning to TRBD2. V was clipped by 6 bases and J by 1 base; unmatched bases: 4. From germline, CDR1 is MNHEY and CDR2 SVGAGI. The CDR3 length is 14 residues.

The chain joins TRBV5-1 to TRBJ1-1; D may be TRBD1 (5 bases). This CDR3 contains 13 residues. V was cut by 2 bases and J by 3 bases, with 8 bases left in between. The germline gives CDR1 SGHRS, CDR2 YFSETQ. The DNA of the CDR3 is TGCGCCAGCAGCTTCAGGGTGCACACTGAAGCTTTCTTT. Its protein is CASSFRVHTEAFF.

This sequence joins TRBV28 and TRBJ1-2; 9 nucleotides match TRBD1. The CDR3 length is 14 residues. V dropped 4 bases and J dropped 7; count of bases not matched to a gene: 7. CDR1 is MDHEN and CDR2 is SYDVKM in the germline V gene. CDR3 sequence: CASSSGQGRFGYTF. The CDR3 DNA reads as TGTGCCAGCAGTTCGGGACAGGGACGATTTGGCTACACCTTC.

The chain recombines TRBV7-6 with TRBJ2-1, with D uncertain. Trimming took 1 base from V and 4 from J, leaving 8 bases between them. CDR3 length: 14 residues. CDR1 and CDR2 from the germline V gene are SGHVS and FNYEAQ. CDR3 in amino acids: CASSLDAAYNEQFF. The CDR3, as DNA: TGTGCCAGCAGCTTAGATGCAGCGTACAATGAGCAGTTCTTC.

The chain employs TRBV4-1 and TRBJ1-3; 10 bases are shared with TRBD1. CDR1 is MGHRA and CDR2 is YSYEKL in the germline V gene. Trimming took 1 base from V and 4 from J; bases not matched to a gene: 4. This CDR3 has 16 amino acids. The CDR3 reads CASSQVLTGGGNTIYF. In DNA form, the CDR3 reads TGCGCCAGCAGCCAAGTTCTGACAGGGGGCGGAAACACCATATATTTT.

The chain recombines TRBV2 with TRBJ1-2; 8 positions match TRBD1. With V trimmed by 4 bases and J by 5 bases, 9 bases remained unmatched. The germline V gene encodes CDR1 SNHLY and CDR2 FYNNEI. The CDR3 extends over 15 amino acids. This chain's CDR3 is CASSGGTGDLYGYTF. The CDR3 DNA sequence: TGTGCCAGCAGTGGTGGGACAGGCGACCTTTATGGCTACACCTTC.

The genes are TRBV30 and TRBJ2-2, with D hard to call. This CDR3 region has 13 residues. V shed 8 bases and J shed 2 bases, with 12 bases lying between them. Germline CDR1 and CDR2: GTSNPN and SVGIG (reference sequence). This CDR3 is CAQTGFNTGELFF. The CDR3 bases are TGTGCCCAAACGGGTTTTAACACCGGGGAGCTGTTTTTT.

The rearrangement joins TRBV10-2 to TRBJ2-7; D is ambiguous. Germline values: CDR1 WSHSY, CDR2 SAAADI. This CDR3 spans 10 amino acids. Trimming pared 3 bases from V and 7 bases from J, leaving 4 bases between. CDR3 DNA sequence: TGCGCCAGCAGTGACCTAGAGCAGTACTTC. This sequence encodes CASSDLEQYF.

V is TRBV6-1 and J is TRBJ1-2, with D possibly TRBD1 on 5 matching bases. The CDR3 is made up of 15 amino acids. The V gene's germline CDR1 is MNHNS and CDR2 SASEGT. With 7 bases removed from V and 1 base from J, the gap between germline ends came to 16 bases. This CDR3 reads CASKGQTESNYGYTF. The CDR3 bases are TGTGCCAGCAAGGGGCAGACCGAGAGTAACTATGGCTACACCTTC.

This chain joins TRBV4-2 and TRBJ2-5; D might be TRBD2 (7 bases). The V end was cut by 6 bases, the J end by 0 bases, with 14 bases between. Germline V gene lookup returns CDR1 LGHNA and CDR2 YNFKEQ. This CDR3 has 15 amino acids. CDR3 protein: CASRKGGGNQETQYF. The DNA for the CDR3 is TGTGCCAGCAGAAAGGGGGGAGGGAACCAAGAGACCCAGTACTTC.

Written as DNA, the CDR3 is TGTGCCAGCAGACCCGGGGGGATCCTCAATGAGCAGTTCTTC. Amino acid sequence: CASRPGGILNEQFF. The V and J genes are TRBV7-2 and TRBJ2-1; the match to TRBD2 covers 7 bases. After removal of 6 bases from V and 6 bases from J, the junction contained 8 bases not matched to a gene. The CDR3 extends over 14 amino acids. CDR1 SGHTA and CDR2 FQGNSA come from the germline V gene.

This rearrangement joins TRBV6-6 to TRBJ2-3; 8 nucleotides match TRBD2. The V gene's germline CDR1 is MNHNY and CDR2 SVGAGI (reference sequence). The J segment lost 2 bases and the V segment lost 2 bases, leaving 6 bases of the junction unmatched. The CDR3 consists of 16 residues. The CDR3 coding sequence is TGTGCCAGCAGTTACCCGGCGGGGGGCCTCACAGATACGCAGTATTTT. Amino acid sequence: CASSYPAGGLTDTQYF.

The V call is TRBV5-5, the J call TRBJ1-6; D remains ambiguous. The V end lost 1 base, the J end lost 6 bases, and 11 bases lay between the germline ends. CDR1 and CDR2 from the germline V gene are SGHKS and YYEKEE (reference sequence). CDR3 length equals 15 residues. The CDR3 region is CASSLSVRTNSPLHF. The DNA of the CDR3 is TGTGCCAGCAGCTTGAGTGTCAGAACTAATTCACCCCTCCACTTT.

V and J are TRBV28 and TRBJ1-2, with D uncertain. Germline loops: CDR1 MDHEN, CDR2 SYDVKM. Deletions cut 5 bases from V and 3 bases from J, with 10 bases between. This CDR3 has 13 residues. The CDR3 spells CASSPSRYYGYTF. CDR3 sequence (DNA): TGTGCCAGCAGTCCCTCACGGTACTATGGCTACACCTTC.